These 12 T cell receptor beta chains were sequenced from one sample in a study of blood T cell repertoires in COVID-19. Assay: immunoSEQ multiplex PCR; the TCRdb copy retains only in-frame clones and omits some. The sample yields roughly 120,000 clones, more than 90% seen once. Sequencing was performed on peripheral blood. Source of these receptors: a man between 50 and 59 years old with active COVID-19.

V and J are TRBV7-2 and TRBJ2-1; TRBD2 is a possible D gene (6 bases). The CDR3 has 14 residues. The germline V and J ends were trimmed by 4 bases and 2 bases, with 9 bases remaining between them. Germline assignment: CDR1 SGHTA and CDR2 FQGNSA. CDR3 residues: CASSYRTTYNEQFF. CDR3 in DNA: TGTGCCAGCAGCTACAGGACTACCTACAATGAGCAGTTCTTC.

The V and J genes are TRBV2 and TRBJ1-5; 8 bases agree with TRBD1. Trimming removed 2 bases from V and 6 bases from J; junction bases left unmatched: 6. The CDR3 is 15 residues long. CDR1 is SNHLY and CDR2 is FYNNEI in the germline V gene. CDR3 amino acids: CASSEQGARGQPQHF. In DNA form, the CDR3 reads TGTGCCAGCAGTGAACAGGGGGCGCGTGGTCAGCCCCAGCATTTT.

The sample holds one count of this clone. The genes are TRBV10-2 and TRBJ1-6, with D perhaps matching TRBD1 (5 bases). Germline CDR1 reads WSHSY; CDR2 reads SAAADI. V was trimmed by 3 bases and J by 7 bases, leaving 22 bases between them. The CDR3 sequence is 18 residues long. In DNA form, the CDR3 reads TGCGCCAGCAGTGACCATCGGGACTCAGTTCGGGGGAATTCACCCCTCCACTTT. It is translated as CASSDHRDSVRGNSPLHF.

This rearrangement joins TRBV12-1 to TRBJ2-5; the table's D call TRBD2 went unverified against the DNA. TRBV12-1 is given as a pseudogene. CDR3 length: 16 amino acids. Here the CDR3 reads CASSPRLAGDQETQYF. The CDR3 DNA sequence: TGTGCCAGCAGCCCGCGACTAGCGGGGGACCAAGAGACCCAGTACTTC.

The chain is built from TRBV6-5 and TRBJ1-1; D is unclear. CDR3 length equals 15 residues. Looked up from germline, CDR1 is MNHEY and CDR2 is SVGAGI. Trimming cost V 6 bases and J 4 bases, with 18 bases left between them. The CDR3 spells CASRPPVEGGTEAFF. The CDR3 nucleotides are TGTGCCAGCAGACCCCCCGTCGAGGGAGGCACTGAAGCTTTCTTT.

This rearrangement joins TRBV3-1 (or the pseudogene TRBV3-2) to TRBJ1-6, with D uncertain. This CDR3 region has 13 residues. V lost 4 bases to trimming and J lost 6 bases, with 7 bases between them. Germline assignment: CDR1 LGHDT and CDR2 YNNKEL (reference sequence). The CDR3 nucleotides are TGTGCCAGCAGCCTTCCCGGTAATTCACCCCTCCACTTT. It is translated as CASSLPGNSPLHF.

The chain has TRBV28 and TRBJ2-5, with D possibly being TRBD2 (7 bases). The CDR3 runs 16 residues. V lost 5 bases, J lost 1 base, and 17 bases lay in between. CDR1 and CDR2 (germline): MDHEN, SYDVKM. Here the CDR3 reads CASSPGRGGSQETQYF. The CDR3 bases are TGTGCCAGCAGTCCCGGCAGGGGAGGGTCCCAAGAGACCCAGTACTTC.

The gene calls are TRBV5-5 and TRBJ2-1; 16 nucleotides agree with TRBD2. Trimming cost V 2 bases and J 4 bases; bases outside gene matches: 6. The CDR3 totals 18 residues. Per germline, CDR1 SGHKS and CDR2 YYEKEE (reference sequence). The CDR3 sequence is CASSFGTSGRATYNEQFF. As DNA, the CDR3 is TGTGCCAGCAGCTTCGGGACTAGCGGGAGGGCAACGTACAATGAGCAGTTCTTC.

The chain employs TRBV9 and TRBJ2-5, with a tentative D call TRBD2 (5 bases). V was trimmed by 0 bases and J by 7 bases, leaving 10 bases between them. CDR1 and CDR2 from the germline V gene are SGDLS and YYNGEE. The CDR3 consists of 13 residues. CDR3 in DNA: TGTGCCAGCAGCGTAGCCCTAGAGGGGACCCAGTACTTC. Protein product: CASSVALEGTQYF.

The chain carries TRBV5-1 and TRBJ1-4, with D perhaps matching TRBD1 (5 bases). The germline V gene encodes CDR1 SGHRS and CDR2 YFSETQ. V was clipped by 0 bases and J by 7 bases, with 13 bases between them. This CDR3 comprises 15 residues. DNA for the CDR3: TGCGCCAGCAGCTTGGCGGGACGGGGAGGTGAAAAACTGTTTTTT. Protein sequence: CASSLAGRGGEKLFF. The variable domain in full, completed from reference TRBV5-1 and TRBJ1-4, reads KAGVTQTPRYLIKTRGQQVTLSCSPISGHRSVSWYQQTPGQGLQFLFEYFSETQRNKGNFPGRFSGRQFSNSRSEMNVSTLELGDSALYLCASSLAGRGGEKLFFGSGTQLSVL.

The chain has TRBV2 and TRBJ1-5; 9 bases line up with TRBD1. The germline V gene has CDR1 SNHLY and CDR2 FYNNEI. The CDR3 sequence is 14 residues long. The ends lost 8 bases at V and 0 bases at J; junction bases unmatched: 2. This chain's CDR3 is CASGGQGSNQPQHF. CDR3 nucleotide sequence: TGTGCCAGCGGGGGACAGGGTAGCAATCAGCCCCAGCATTTT.

V gene TRBV14 combines with J gene TRBJ2-7; the D gene is possibly TRBD1 (6 bases). Germline-derived CDR1 and CDR2 are SGHDN and FVKESK. Between the trimmed V and J ends, which lost 1 base and 2 bases, there was a span of 9 bases. CDR3 length: 14 residues. CDR3 amino acids: CASSQGTGTYEQYF. In DNA form, the CDR3 reads TGTGCCAGCAGCCAAGGAACAGGGACCTACGAGCAGTACTTC.